This T cell receptor (beta chain) was sequenced in a study of blood T cells in healthy people across ages (dated by TCRdb to between 2014 and 2017). General notes on the study: In model experiments, template switching captured about one uniquely barcoded TCR beta cDNA molecule for every two T cells. To track age-related changes in TCR beta repertoire diversity, the study relied on deep sequencing normalized with unique cDNA molecular identifiers. The donors were divided into four age groups: young (average 16 years), middle-aged (about 39), aged (approximately 64) and long-lived (82). To avoid experimental bias, donors of different ages were distributed randomly across sequencing lanes. Two additional independent replicas of 1 million unique cDNA reads from the same blood draw were analyzed for two donors (one aged 18 to 30 and one aged 80 or older). General findings and caveats noted by the study authors: Because the CMV infection status of the donors was unknown, age-related changes in expanded clonotypes may potentially have been confounded. Compared with the aged group, the long-lived group had more naive CD4+ T cells, fewer expanded clones and increased TCR diversity, a pattern suggesting age selection. Estimates of total diversity based on one million sequenced T cells were regarded as lower bounds and as underestimates. Because profiling used bulk unsorted PBMCs, naive and antigen-experienced compartments could not be compared conclusively. As age increased, observed TCR beta diversity per million T cells dropped in a roughly linear way, and a significant reduction was already evident by age about 36. There was a strong correlation between observed TCR beta diversity and the percentage of naive T cells measured by flow cytometry.

Libraries came from 5' RACE. Sequencer: Illumina HiSeq 2500. A second PCR of roughly 7 to 11 cycles was performed with a sample-barcoded 5' primer and a J-beta primer mix. Each TCR beta cDNA molecule received a unique molecular identifier from a template-switch 5' adaptor carrying 12 random nucleotides. Each sample yielded at least 2.5 million CDR3-containing paired-end reads. The Mint cDNA synthesis kit, primed by a TRBC-specific oligonucleotide, was used to synthesize first-strand cDNA from all RNA. Following uracil-DNA glycosylase treatment, all cDNA underwent a first 18-cycle PCR with the universal primers M1SS and BC2_uni_R. In the original analysis: Each sample was normalized by randomly selecting 1 million high-quality reads, each carrying a distinct molecular identifier. Instead of being binned into consensus sequences, reads that shared molecular identifiers were thrown out. MiTCR, with a Q25 quality threshold and the strictest error-elimination algorithm, was used for CDR3 identification, clonotype clustering and error correction. A nonparametric unseen species model using Euler transformation provided a lower-bound estimate of total TCR beta diversity. TCRdb reprocessed the public reads (quality trimming at Q25 with fastp, clone calling with MiXCR) and kept in-frame beta chains. Each entry is one CDR3 protein sequence, shown with its most common DNA and genes. TCRdb, not the original authors, processed these V and J calls. In this sample the table shows fewer than 900,000 distinct CDR3 sequences, around 36% of which occur a single time. Clones ranked in the top ten supply around 13% of the sample.

The germline V gene yields SGHTA for CDR1 and FQGNSA for CDR2. Trimming at the junction amounts to 5 bases on V and 4 bases on J, and the germline ends lie 10 bases apart. Measured from the cysteine to the phenylalanine, the CDR3 is 13 residues long. Just CDR3 DNA is preserved here, 39 bases in frame from base 1. This clonotype was counted at least ten times. Its antigen remains unidentified. Per-nucleotide qualities are absent, and no much larger clonotype sits a single base away. The donors were roughly 39 Caucasian individuals from Russia, aged roughly 6 to 100 years, who were systemically healthy. Around 10 milliliters of peripheral blood were collected from each donor into EDTA-treated Vacutainer tubes. Ficoll-Paque density-gradient centrifugation was used to isolate PBMCs, with at least 6.5 million per sample. Total RNA was extracted from PBMCs with Trizol reagent, with at least 6 micrograms obtained per sample. For every donor, an aliquot of PBMCs went through flow cytometry to measure the percentages of naive CD45RAhigh/CD27high T cells.

Sequencing was performed on blood. Recombination linked TRBV7-2 to TRBJ2-3; the D gene is unclear. The sequence was obtained from a man aged 18 to 35 in good health. The CDR3 protein sequence reads: CASSRGRSDTQYF. The DNA reads TGTGCCAGCAGCCGCGGTAGGTCAGATACGCAGTATTTT.